The 6 T cell receptor beta chains below were found in one sample sequenced in a study of control samples from healthy donors and cancer patients. Libraries were prepared by immunoSEQ multiplex PCR; TCRdb keeps only in-frame clonotypes and omits some of them. The sample has around 130,000 clones; approximately 87% are singletons. The sample taken for sequencing was blood. The receptor set was obtained from a man younger than 40 in good health.

The rearrangement uses TRBV19 and TRBJ1-1, with a weak D call TRBD1 (6 bases). Germline V gives CDR1 LNHDA, CDR2 SQIVND (reference sequence). V lost 8 bases to trimming and J lost 5 bases, with 18 bases between them. The CDR3 has 14 residues. The CDR3 DNA follows: TGTGCCAGTGCCCCCACAGGGAGATGGACTGAAGCTTTCTTT. Translating it yields CASAPTGRWTEAFF.

The V call is TRBV29-1, the J call TRBJ2-7; 7 nucleotides align to TRBD2. Germline CDR1 reads SQVTM; CDR2 reads ANQGSEA. With 3 bases clipped from V and 4 bases from J, the junction kept 6 bases outside the gene matches. This CDR3 spans 13 amino acids. In DNA form, the CDR3 reads TGCAGCGTTGAGGGGACGGGGGGATACGAGCAGTACTTC. Translated: CSVEGTGGYEQYF.

CDR3 in DNA: TGTGCCACCAGTAGGGCTAACTATGGCTACACCTTC. This sequence encodes CATSRANYGYTF. The rearrangement uses TRBV24-1 and TRBJ1-2; D is unclear. This CDR3 is built from 12 residues. Per germline, CDR1 KGHDR and CDR2 SFDVKD. The V gene lost 6 bases and the J gene lost 0 bases, with 4 bases spanning the gap.

This clone was detected once. J is TRBJ2-7 and V is TRBV7-2; D not certain. The CDR3 runs 14 residues. CDR1 is SGHTA, CDR2 FQGNSA, per germline. V gave up 3 bases and J gave up 4 bases, with 13 bases separating them. The CDR3 loop is CASSFLPPSYEQYF. CDR3 sequence (DNA): TGTGCCAGCAGCTTTCTTCCCCCCTCGTACGAGCAGTACTTC.

V usage is TRBV19 and J usage is TRBJ1-5, with D tentatively TRBD1 (5 bases). V was clipped by 6 bases and J by 1 base, with 13 bases between them. CDR3 length: 15 amino acids. From germline, CDR1 is LNHDA and CDR2 SQIVND (reference sequence). CDR3 in DNA: TGTGCCAGTAGACTCTCGGGGGTAAGCAATCAGCCCCAGCATTTT. Translation: CASRLSGVSNQPQHF. Drawing the rest from reference TRBV19 and TRBJ1-5, the complete variable domain is DGGITQSPKYLFRKEGQNVTLSCEQNLNHDAMYWYRQDPGQGLRLIYYSQIVNDFQKGDIAEGYSVSREKKESFPLTVTSAQKNPTAFYLCASRLSGVSNQPQHFGDGTRLSIL.

This rearrangement joins TRBV7-6 to TRBJ1-6; a weak D match, TRBD1 (5 bases). The CDR3 is 15 amino acids. The V end lost 0 bases, the J end lost 7 bases, and 10 bases lay between the germline ends. The V gene's germline CDR1 is SGHVS and CDR2 FNYEAQ. The CDR3 region is CASSLALGGNSPLHF. CDR3 sequence (DNA): TGTGCCAGCAGCTTAGCGCTTGGGGGAAATTCACCCCTCCACTTT.